These T cell receptor beta chains were read from a single sample in a study of shared clonotypes between healthy human individuals. TCRdb's table, derived via immunoSEQ multiplex PCR, lists solely in-frame clones and lacks some. The sample includes a few million clones, over 85% of them seen just once. The sample was naive CD8+ T cells from PBMCs. The receptors originated from a young man in good health. Some clones in this sample may be carry-over from other donors' samples. Both conserved end residues are part of each CDR3. The D gene is left open where the match is weak.

V gene: TRBV7-6; D gene: -; CDR3 protein: CASMSRGTTGELFF
V gene: TRBV9; D gene: -; CDR3 protein: CASSVDGVPNTQYF
V gene: TRBV27; D gene: TRBD1; CDR3 protein: CASASIGTGGADTQYF
V gene: TRBV19; D gene: TRBD1; CDR3 protein: CASSLSARGQEQYF
V gene: TRBV7-9; D gene: -; CDR3 protein: CASSPAGGISTDTQYF
V gene: TRBV6-5; D gene: -; CDR3 protein: CASSYGDSTEAFF
V gene: TRBV10-3; D gene: TRBD1; CDR3 protein: CAISATGEAFF
V gene: TRBV9; D gene: -; CDR3 protein: CASSVAGGGYTF
V gene: TRBV5-1; D gene: -; CDR3 protein: CASSPPRGPSDTQYF
V gene: TRBV7-9; D gene: -; CDR3 protein: CASSSRASGPQHF
V gene: TRBV7-6; D gene: TRBD2; CDR3 protein: CASSPLAGVPDTQYF
V gene: TRBV28; D gene: -; CDR3 protein: CASSPAERKPPYQETQYF
V gene: TRBV6-5; D gene: -; CDR3 protein: CASSPRELTGNEQFF
V gene: TRBV7-8; D gene: TRBD1; CDR3 protein: CASSTGQGAYPSTDTQYF
V gene: TRBV27; D gene: -; CDR3 protein: CASSPRGDPFGEQYF
V gene: TRBV14; D gene: -; CDR3 protein: CASSHISNTEAFF
V gene: TRBV9; D gene: TRBD1; CDR3 protein: CASSPRDRLYEQYF
V gene: TRBV4-1; D gene: TRBD1; CDR3 protein: CASSPHRDSRMNTEAFF
V gene: TRBV5-4; D gene: -; CDR3 protein: CASSLGGQGSISSGNTIYF
V gene: TRBV7-9; D gene: TRBD2; CDR3 protein: CASSSLGLAGVPYNEQFF
V gene: TRBV10-3; D gene: -; CDR3 protein: CAISGTENTEAFF
V gene: TRBV9; D gene: -; CDR3 protein: CASSVQGAGRTSYNEQFF
V gene: TRBV6-6; D gene: -; CDR3 protein: CASSLLANPNYGYTF
V gene: TRBV21-1; D gene: -; CDR3 protein: CAAGGVVNEQFF
V gene: TRBV5-1; D gene: -; CDR3 protein: CASSDDTGELFF
V gene: TRBV7-2; D gene: -; CDR3 protein: CASSLDRSYEQYF
V gene: TRBV29-1; D gene: -; CDR3 protein: CSARDATGELFF
V gene: TRBV5-6; D gene: -; CDR3 protein: CASSLTDRTSYNEQFF
V gene: TRBV27; D gene: TRBD1; CDR3 protein: CASSPRQGVNTEAFF